Following are 30 T cell receptor beta chains from one sample sequenced in a study of cytomegalovirus exposure and HLA in healthy donors. The assay was immunoSEQ multiplex PCR, and TCRdb's table has in-frame clones only and misses some. Here the sample spans some 67,000 clones, about 94% being singletons. The specimen was PBMCs. These TCRs come from a woman younger than 35 in good health and CMV-seronegative.

V usage is TRBV18 and J usage is TRBJ1-5; 10 bases fit TRBD1. There are 16 residues in the CDR3. Germline V lookup: CDR1 KGHSH, CDR2 LQKENI. V dropped 3 bases and J dropped 0; count of bases not matched to a gene: 2. CDR3 in amino acids: CASSPGTGVSNQPQHF. Written as DNA, the CDR3 is TGTGCCAGCTCACCCGGGACAGGGGTTAGCAATCAGCCCCAGCATTTT.

Here the CDR3 reads CATSPSAGGVGTEAFF. The CDR3 coding sequence is TGTGCCACCAGCCCCTCGGCGGGGGGCGTGGGAACTGAAGCTTTCTTT. The chain uses TRBV15 and TRBJ1-1; possible D gene TRBD1, 6 bases. There are 16 residues in the CDR3. The germline gives CDR1 LNHNV, CDR2 YYDKDF (reference sequence). The germline V and J ends were trimmed by 5 bases and 5 bases, with 21 bases remaining between them. Full variable domain (remainder filled in from reference TRBV15 and TRBJ1-1): DAMVIQNPRYQVTQFGKPVTLSCSQTLNHNVMYWYQQKSSQAPKLLFHYYDKDFNNEADTPDNFQSRRPNTSFCFLDIRSPGLGDTAMYLCATSPSAGGVGTEAFFGQGTRLTVV.

The gene calls are TRBV10-2 and TRBJ1-5; maybe TRBD1 (5 bases). The germline V gene encodes CDR1 WSHSY and CDR2 SAAADI. The V gene lost 3 bases and the J gene lost 5 bases, with 8 bases spanning the gap. The CDR3 sequence is 13 residues long. The CDR3 here is CASSESRDQPQHF. As DNA, the CDR3 is TGCGCCAGCAGTGAATCCAGGGATCAGCCCCAGCATTTT.

This chain joins TRBV28 and TRBJ1-5; TRBD1 aligns across 7 bases. V dropped 6 bases and J dropped 7; count of bases not matched to a gene: 9. The germline CDR1 and CDR2 sequences are MDHEN and SYDVKM. The CDR3 has 14 amino acids. DNA for the CDR3: TGTGCCAGCAGCCTAACAGGGGAGGTCCAGCCCCAGCATTTT. It codes for CASSLTGEVQPQHF.

The gene calls are TRBV5-1 and TRBJ1-2; D is unclear. The CDR3 extends over 15 amino acids. Trimming left V 4 bases short and J 8 bases short, with 21 bases between. Germline loops: CDR1 SGHRS, CDR2 YFSETQ. This chain's CDR3 is CASSETFARGDGYTF. CDR3 bases: TGCGCCAGCAGCGAGACCTTTGCCCGGGGAGACGGCTACACCTTC.

The rearrangement links TRBV5-6 to TRBJ2-2, with TRBD1 identical over 7 bases. The germline gives CDR1 SGHDT, CDR2 YYEEEE. After removal of 3 bases from V and 7 bases from J, the junction contained 9 bases not matched to a gene. The CDR3 consists of 15 residues. The CDR3 protein is CASSSIDRVNGELFF. The CDR3 nucleotides read TGTGCCAGCAGCTCTATAGACAGGGTGAACGGGGAGCTGTTTTTT.

Here the CDR3 reads CASTLLGSADTQYF. CDR3 coding DNA: TGTGCCAGCACCCTGCTAGGTAGCGCAGATACGCAGTATTTT. The chain employs TRBV7-2 and TRBJ2-3; TRBD2 might be the D (5 bases). The germline V and J ends were trimmed by 7 bases and 4 bases, with 15 bases remaining between them. The length of the CDR3 is 14 residues. Germline assignment: CDR1 SGHTA and CDR2 FQGNSA.

The V call is TRBV16, the J call TRBJ1-4; 8 bases match TRBD1. Looked up from germline, CDR1 is KGHSY and CDR2 is FQNENV. This CDR3 has 16 amino acids. After removal of 4 bases from V and 5 bases from J, the junction contained 9 bases not matched to a gene. CDR3 DNA: TGTGCCAGCAGCCGCCTCCGGACAGGGCGGAATGAAAAACTGTTTTTT. Translating it yields CASSRLRTGRNEKLFF.

The rearrangement uses TRBV7-8 and TRBJ2-1; 12 bases agree with TRBD2. Unmatched junction bases numbered 10, after V lost 3 bases and J lost 4 bases. In germline, CDR1 is SGHVS, CDR2 FQNEAQ. The CDR3 length is 18 residues. CDR3 in amino acids: CASSFGLAGGGLYNEQFF. The CDR3 DNA reads TGTGCCAGCAGCTTTGGGCTAGCGGGAGGGGGGCTATACAATGAGCAGTTCTTC.

The chain recombines TRBV19 with TRBJ2-3; 9 nucleotides match TRBD1. V shed 5 bases and J 3 bases; nucleotides not matched to a gene: 3. There are 14 residues in the CDR3. The V gene's germline CDR1 is LNHDA and CDR2 SQIVND (reference sequence). The CDR3 sequence is CASSPGTGTDTQYF. DNA for the CDR3: TGTGCCAGTAGTCCCGGGACAGGGACAGATACGCAGTATTTT. Full variable domain (rest looked up from reference TRBV19 and TRBJ2-3): DGGITQSPKYLFRKEGQNVTLSCEQNLNHDAMYWYRQDPGQGLRLIYYSQIVNDFQKGDIAEGYSVSREKKESFPLTVTSAQKNPTAFYLCASSPGTGTDTQYFGPGTRLTVL.

This chain connects TRBV19 to TRBJ1-1, with 12 bases identical to TRBD1. This CDR3 has 14 residues. V was clipped by 6 bases and J by 4 bases; unmatched bases: 3. Per germline, CDR1 LNHDA and CDR2 SQIVND (reference sequence). The CDR3 DNA reads TGTGCCAGTAGCTGGGACAGGGGGCGCACTGAAGCTTTCTTT. Translated, it gives CASSWDRGRTEAFF. The full variable domain, completed using reference TRBV19 and TRBJ1-1, is DGGITQSPKYLFRKEGQNVTLSCEQNLNHDAMYWYRQDPGQGLRLIYYSQIVNDFQKGDIAEGYSVSREKKESFPLTVTSAQKNPTAFYLCASSWDRGRTEAFFGQGTRLTVV.

The J gene is TRBJ1-5, the V gene TRBV7-9; 8 bases are a match to TRBD1. Germline CDR1 SEHNR, CDR2 FQNEAQ (reference sequence). This CDR3 is built from 17 residues. Trimming cost V 3 bases and J 3 bases; bases outside gene matches: 10. The CDR3 reads CASSFGGAGGSNQPQHF. The DNA for the CDR3 is TGTGCCAGCAGCTTCGGAGGGGCAGGGGGCTCCAATCAGCCCCAGCATTTT.

J is TRBJ2-3 and V is TRBV29-1; D not certain. The CDR3 covers 11 residues. The V end was cut by 6 bases, the J end by 5 bases, with 9 bases between. The germline CDR1 and CDR2 sequences are SQVTM and ANQGSEA. CDR3 nucleotide sequence: TGCAGCGTGCTTCACGGAGATACGCAGTATTTT. Translation: CSVLHGDTQYF.

In nucleotides, the CDR3 is TGTGCCAGCAGTGGGGAGTCGGCAAGTTCCGACGAGCAGTACTTC. Amino acid sequence: CASSGESASSDEQYF. The chain has TRBV6-1 and TRBJ2-7; D perhaps matches TRBD2 (5 bases). The CDR3 sequence is 15 residues long. Between the trimmed V and J ends, which lost 4 bases and 5 bases, there was a span of 18 bases. Germline V CDR1 and CDR2: MNHNS, SASEGT.

The DNA of the CDR3 is TGTGCCAGCAGCCCAAAAGGGGCCACGCCCCAGCATTTT. It codes for CASSPKGATPQHF. The genes are TRBV6-6 and TRBJ1-5; possibly TRBD1 for D (5 bases). Germline CDR1 reads MNHNY; CDR2 reads SVGAGI (reference sequence). Trimming took 6 bases from V and 9 from J, leaving 15 bases between them. CDR3 length: 13 residues.

The chain recombines TRBV18 with TRBJ2-7, with 8 bases identical to TRBD1. Per the germline V gene, CDR1 is KGHSH and CDR2 is LQKENI. Trimming at V came to 6 bases and at J to 6 bases, leaving 4 bases not matched to a gene. The CDR3 runs to 12 residues. The CDR3 bases are TGTGCCAGCTCCCTGGACAGGGTCGAGCAGTACTTC. It yields the protein CASSLDRVEQYF.

In its sample, this clone was seen once. The chain couples TRBV2 to TRBJ2-5; 7 bases match TRBD2. In germline, CDR1 is SNHLY, CDR2 FYNNEI. CDR3 length: 17 residues. The junction had 15 bases not matched to a gene; V was cut back by 4 bases and J by 4 bases. The CDR3 loop reads CASSGDGTGGLGETQYF. CDR3 coding DNA: TGTGCCAGCAGTGGGGATGGGACGGGAGGCCTTGGAGAGACCCAGTACTTC.

V gene TRBV28 combines with J gene TRBJ1-1; possibly TRBD1 for D (6 bases). The V end lost 9 bases, the J end lost 7 bases, and 15 bases lay between the germline ends. The CDR3 has 12 residues. Germline CDR1 and CDR2: MDHEN and SYDVKM. The CDR3 here is CASRGGGVEAFF. CDR3 coding DNA: TGTGCCAGTAGAGGGGGTGGTGTTGAAGCTTTCTTT.

The chain couples TRBV4-1 to TRBJ1-4; TRBD1 matches at 10 bases. The V gene end was trimmed by 1 base and the J gene end by 6 bases; junction bases not matched to a gene: 5. This CDR3 spans 16 amino acids. Germline-derived CDR1 and CDR2 are MGHRA and YSYEKL. The CDR3 here is CASSQGGQGGDEKLFF. As DNA, the CDR3 is TGCGCCAGCAGCCAAGGAGGACAGGGGGGGGATGAAAAACTGTTTTTT.

This clone was detected once. V gene TRBV7-2 combines with J gene TRBJ2-5; D gene uncertain. Germline V gene data show CDR1 as SGHTA and CDR2 as FQGNSA. The CDR3 is made up of 13 amino acids. V was pared by 1 base and J by 1 base, with 4 bases between. Here the CDR3 reads CASSLGSQETQYF. DNA of the CDR3: TGTGCCAGCAGCTTAGGTAGCCAAGAGACCCAGTACTTC.

CDR3 nucleotides: TGTGCCAGCGAACAGGGGAATGGAAACACCATATATTTT. Encoded protein: CASEQGNGNTIYF. This chain uses TRBV2 with TRBJ1-3, with 7 nucleotides matching TRBD1. The germline CDR1 and CDR2 sequences are SNHLY and FYNNEI. This CDR3 comprises 13 residues. The junction had 4 bases not matched to a gene; V was cut back by 8 bases and J by 3 bases.

This clone has a handful of counts. The genes are TRBV18 and TRBJ1-1; weak D call: TRBD1 (6 bases). Trimming cost V 0 bases and J 10 bases, with 12 bases left between them. This CDR3 is 13 amino acids long. The germline V gene has CDR1 KGHSH and CDR2 LQKENI. CDR3 nucleotides: TGTGCCAGCTCACCACCCGGGACACCCGGAGCTTTCTTT. It codes for CASSPPGTPGAFF.

The chain has TRBV28 and TRBJ1-5, with TRBD1 as a possible D gene (6 bases). This CDR3 has 15 amino acids. Trimming removed 5 bases at V and 3 bases at J, with 14 bases between. Germline loops: CDR1 MDHEN, CDR2 SYDVKM. The CDR3 loop is CASSPRGGINQPQHF. CDR3 in DNA: TGTGCCAGCAGTCCCAGGGGCGGAATCAATCAGCCCCAGCATTTT.

V is TRBV7-2 and J is TRBJ1-5, with 7 nucleotides matching TRBD1. Germline V CDR1 and CDR2: SGHTA, FQGNSA. The CDR3 loop spans 15 amino acids. V shed 5 bases and J 4 bases; nucleotides not matched to a gene: 8. The CDR3 nucleotides are TGTGCCAGCAGCCCTGAGACAGGGCCTAATCAGCCCCAGCATTTT. Its protein product is CASSPETGPNQPQHF.

The rearrangement links TRBV2 to TRBJ2-1, with a tentative D call TRBD2 (5 bases). V dropped 3 bases and J dropped 6 bases, with 12 bases sitting between them. Germline loops: CDR1 SNHLY, CDR2 FYNNEI. The CDR3 has 14 residues. CDR3 sequence (DNA): TGTGCCAGCAGTGAGACCGCGGGTGTCAATGAGCAGTTCTTC. It codes for CASSETAGVNEQFF.

V gene TRBV19 combines with J gene TRBJ1-4; weak D call: TRBD1 (6 bases). This CDR3 has 14 residues. Per the germline V gene, CDR1 is LNHDA and CDR2 is SQIVND (reference sequence). With 3 bases removed from V and 9 bases from J, the gap between germline ends came to 14 bases. In DNA, the CDR3 is TGTGCCAGTAGTATTGGTCAGGGGAAGAAAAAACTGTTTTTT. It yields the protein CASSIGQGKKKLFF.

This rearrangement joins TRBV11-2 to TRBJ2-2; 12 bases are a match to TRBD2. This CDR3 contains 17 residues. Germline CDR1 reads SGHAT; CDR2 reads FQNNGV. V lost 5 bases, J lost 8 bases, and 12 bases stayed unmatched. In DNA form, the CDR3 reads TGTGCCAGCAGCCCCTTCCCTCTAGCGGGAGGGCCGGGGGAGCTGTTTTTT. As protein: CASSPFPLAGGPGELFF.

The CDR3 DNA sequence: TGTGCCAGTAGTGACTTTTATGGCTACACCTTC. Its protein product is CASSDFYGYTF. The V call is TRBV19, the J call TRBJ1-2; D is unclear. Germline V CDR1 and CDR2: LNHDA, SQIVND (reference sequence). The CDR3 contains 11 residues. V shed 5 bases and J shed 5 bases, with 6 bases lying between them. The full variable domain, completed using reference TRBV19 and TRBJ1-2, is DGGITQSPKYLFRKEGQNVTLSCEQNLNHDAMYWYRQDPGQGLRLIYYSQIVNDFQKGDIAEGYSVSREKKESFPLTVTSAQKNPTAFYLCASSDFYGYTFGSGTRLTVV.

This clone was seen more than once but under ten times. Other DNA sequences within the sample encode an identical CDR3. V usage is TRBV6-4 and J usage is TRBJ2-1, with 10 nucleotides matching TRBD2. J was trimmed by 3 bases and V by 5 bases; bases with no gene match: 4. This CDR3 has 15 amino acids. Germline V CDR1 and CDR2: MRHNA, SNTAGT. CDR3 DNA: TGTGCCAGCAGTCCTCTAGCGGGAGACTACAATGAGCAGTTCTTC. It specifies CASSPLAGDYNEQFF.

The table lists this clone with a count of one. The chain uses TRBV28 and TRBJ2-5; possibly TRBD1 for D (6 bases). Germline V gene lookup returns CDR1 MDHEN and CDR2 SYDVKM. V lost 5 bases and J 5 bases, leaving 12 bases between the germline ends. The CDR3 runs to 13 residues. CDR3 bases: TGTGCCAGCAGTCGCAGGGGTTGGGAGACCCAGTACTTC. Protein: CASSRRGWETQYF.